Below are 11 T cell receptor beta chains sequenced from a single sample in a study of blood T cell repertoires in COVID-19. The table came from immunoSEQ multiplex PCR; TCRdb's copy has only in-frame clones and leaves some out. The table shows roughly 300,000 clones, with 87% occurring only once. The sample taken for sequencing was peripheral blood. The receptors were gathered from a woman between 50 and 59 years old who had recovered from COVID-19.

This clone was seen a handful of times. The CDR3, as DNA: TGCAGCGCCGAGGGACTAGCGGGGGGAGGCAACGAGCAGTACTTC. Protein product: CSAEGLAGGGNEQYF. J is TRBJ2-7 and V is TRBV29-1, with TRBD2 matching over 15 bases. The CDR3 loop spans 15 amino acids. V shed 7 bases and J 5 bases; nucleotides not matched to a gene: 9. Per the germline V gene, CDR1 is SQVTM and CDR2 is ANQGSEA.

The chain combines TRBV2 with TRBJ2-3; unclear D gene. Germline CDR1 SNHLY, CDR2 FYNNEI. The ends were cut back, 7 bases at V and 4 bases at J, with 9 bases in the middle. The CDR3 length is 12 residues. Here the CDR3 reads CASTNRADTQYF. DNA of the CDR3: TGTGCCAGCACGAACAGAGCAGATACGCAGTATTTT.

This chain joins TRBV18 and TRBJ1-4, with a weak D call TRBD1 (6 bases). CDR1 is KGHSH and CDR2 is LQKENI in the germline V gene. The CDR3 extends over 18 amino acids. The V end lost 1 base, the J end lost 2 bases, and 17 bases lay between the germline ends. CDR3 coding DNA: TGTGCCAGCTCACCACGCAGGGGAGATGGGGCGACTAATGAAAAACTGTTTTTT. It translates to CASSPRRGDGATNEKLFF.

V gene TRBV27 combines with J gene TRBJ2-7; 8 bases fit TRBD1. The length of the CDR3 is 14 residues. From germline, CDR1 is MNHEY and CDR2 SMNVEV (reference sequence). The junction had 6 bases not matched to a gene; V was cut back by 6 bases and J by 2 bases. CDR3 sequence: CASSPRQGTYEQYF. CDR3 DNA sequence: TGTGCCAGCAGCCCCCGACAGGGGACCTACGAGCAGTACTTC.

The rearrangement joins TRBV6-1 to TRBJ2-3; 7 bases fit TRBD1. J lost 0 bases, V lost 6 bases, and 9 bases had no gene match. Looked up from germline, CDR1 is MNHNS and CDR2 is SASEGT. The CDR3 consists of 16 residues. CDR3 in amino acids: CASSETGVTSTDTQYF. The CDR3 DNA reads TGTGCCAGCAGCGAAACAGGGGTTACTAGCACAGATACGCAGTATTTT.

The chain recombines TRBV6-5 with TRBJ1-4; a possible D gene is TRBD1 (5 bases). This CDR3 is 14 amino acids long. V lost 8 bases and J lost 4, with 14 bases in between. The germline CDR1 and CDR2 sequences are MNHEY and SVGAGI. This CDR3 is CASGAAGFNEKLFF. DNA of the CDR3: TGTGCCAGCGGGGCGGCAGGGTTTAATGAAAAACTGTTTTTT.

The chain couples TRBV19 to TRBJ1-2; perhaps TRBD1 as D (6 bases). Trimming took off 9 bases at V and 6 bases at J, with 20 bases between the two ends. Germline V gene lookup returns CDR1 LNHDA and CDR2 SQIVND (reference sequence). The CDR3 consists of 14 residues. CDR3 nucleotides: TGTGCCAGCAACCCTGAGGGGGGGCACGATGGCTACACCTTC. It is translated as CASNPEGGHDGYTF.

V gene TRBV6-6 combines with J gene TRBJ1-1; TRBD1 agrees at 7 bases. Unmatched junction bases numbered 5, after V lost 5 bases and J lost 5 bases. The CDR3 totals 13 residues. Germline V gives CDR1 MNHNY, CDR2 SVGAGI (reference sequence). CDR3 sequence reads: CASSRQGRTEAFF. CDR3 in DNA: TGTGCCAGCAGTAGACAGGGCCGGACTGAAGCTTTCTTT.

The chain joins TRBV2 to TRBJ2-2; 10 bases align to TRBD1. The CDR3 length is 16 residues. The germline gives CDR1 SNHLY, CDR2 FYNNEI. The trim removed 6 bases at V and 6 bases at J, leaving 10 bases unmatched. The CDR3 DNA reads TGTGCCAGCAGGTCCGGGACAGGGGTGTTTTCCGGGGAGCTGTTTTTT. Translation gives CASRSGTGVFSGELFF.

This clone came up once. The chain employs TRBV14 and TRBJ1-4; D is undetermined. CDR3 size: 16 residues. The V gene lost 0 bases and the J gene lost 3 bases, with 11 bases spanning the gap. Looked up from germline, CDR1 is SGHDN and CDR2 is FVKESK. CDR3 sequence: CASSQEISPPNEKLFF. DNA for the CDR3: TGTGCCAGCAGCCAAGAAATCTCTCCCCCTAATGAAAAACTGTTTTTT.

The chain carries TRBV29-1 and TRBJ1-4; 8 positions agree with TRBD1. The CDR3 has 13 amino acids. V trimming: 6 bases; J trimming: 6 bases; junction bases outside the gene matches: 6. The V gene's germline CDR1 is SQVTM and CDR2 ANQGSEA. The CDR3 reads CSVRAGGHEKLFF. The DNA of the CDR3 is TGCAGCGTACGGGCAGGGGGCCATGAAAAACTGTTTTTT.